The clone carrying this T cell receptor (beta chain) came up once. Its target is unknown. The data derive from a study of graft-versus-host responses after intestinal transplantation. Overall study: Multivisceral, liver-intestinal, or isolated intestinal grafts were transplanted into recipients. Induction with anti-thymocyte globulin, then tacrolimus and steroids for around three years, was given to all recipients.

Libraries were prepared by immunoSEQ multiplex PCR; TCRdb keeps only in-frame clonotypes and omits some of them. The sample lists tens of thousands of clones, about 80% seen once, with roughly 0.7% in the top ten. Study-level findings and limits: Recipient marrow held GvH clones, some first seen in ileum or blood. Allografts of one patient group, those with graft-donor T cell macrochimerism, had high graft-versus-host to host-versus-graft clonal ratios.

In germline, CDR1 is LGHNA, CDR2 YNFKEQ. This CDR3 is 17 amino acids long. Trimming took 5 bases from V and 4 from J; bases not matched to a gene: 10. The sequence was obtained from a human donor who received an intestinal transplant. This chain joins TRBV4-2 and TRBJ2-3, with 12 positions matching TRBD2. The sequencing used unstimulated CD4+ T cells sorted from spleen or lymph node cells, collected before intestinal transplant. CDR3 nucleotides: TGTGCCAGCAGCGTAAGTCGGCTAGCGGGAGGGTCAGATACGCAGTATTTT. This gives the protein CASSVSRLAGGSDTQYF.